A single sample gave rise to the 18 T cell receptor beta chains below, sequenced in a study of T-cell memory formation after mild COVID-19. Via MiXCR, TCRdb re-called the 5' RACE reads, giving one row per CDR3 protein. The data hold almost 350,000 distinct CDR3 sequences, with 20% to 25% observed a single time. Specimen: PBMCs or a T cell subset sorted from them (not recorded which). The origin of the receptors is a man aged 18 to 30 who had mild COVID-19 (a few samples of this study predate the infection). Cell type and time point are not known.

This sequence joins TRBV7-9 and TRBJ1-2; TRBD1 matches at 10 bases. CDR1 and CDR2 (germline): SEHNR, FQNEAQ (reference sequence). The V gene end was trimmed by 4 bases and the J gene end by 6 bases; junction bases not matched to a gene: 5. The CDR3 spans 14 residues. The CDR3 loop reads CASSSLGTGDGYTF. CDR3 coding DNA: TGTGCCAGCAGCTCGCTCGGGACAGGGGATGGCTACACCTTC. Using reference TRBV7-9 and TRBJ1-2 for the parts outside the CDR3, the full variable domain is DTGVSQNPRHKITKRGQNVTFRCDPISEHNRLYWYRQTLGQGPEFLTYFQNEAQLEKSRLLSDRFSAERPKGSFSTLEIQRTEQGDSAMYLCASSSLGTGDGYTFGSGTRLTVV.

This clonotype was seen more than once but under ten times. V and J are TRBV5-1 and TRBJ1-2; D unclear. The length of the CDR3 is 16 residues. Germline CDR1 reads SGHRS; CDR2 reads YFSETQ. V was pared by 2 bases and J by 4 bases, with 18 bases between. The DNA for the CDR3 is TGCGCCAGCAGCTTAACCCTCCCGCACGAGGGCTATGGCTACACCTTC. This gives the protein CASSLTLPHEGYGYTF.

V gene TRBV7-9 combines with J gene TRBJ2-6, with D possibly matching TRBD2 (5 bases). There are 15 residues in the CDR3. V lost 5 bases and J lost 4, with 12 bases in between. Germline values: CDR1 SEHNR, CDR2 FQNEAQ (reference sequence). CDR3 DNA: TGTGCCAGCAGCCCAGAGGGCGGAGGGGCCAACGTCCTGACTTTC. The encoded protein is CASSPEGGGANVLTF. The complete variable domain, with remaining parts taken from reference TRBV7-9 and TRBJ2-6, reads DTGVSQNPRHKITKRGQNVTFRCDPISEHNRLYWYRQTLGQGPEFLTYFQNEAQLEKSRLLSDRFSAERPKGSFSTLEIQRTEQGDSAMYLCASSPEGGGANVLTFGAGSRLTVL.

Concerning this clonotype: One end of the junction varies from germline; a read error may be responsible. The chain recombines TRBV7-2 with TRBJ2-3, with 9 bases aligning to TRBD2. Per the germline V gene, CDR1 is SGHTA and CDR2 is FQGNSA. CDR3 length: 13 amino acids. The CDR3 region has the DNA TGTGCCAGCAGCACAGATGAAGGGACTAGCCGGATTTTT. Translating gives CASSTDEGTSRIF. Combining the CDR3 with reference TRBV7-2 and TRBJ2-3 gives the whole variable domain GAGVSQSPSNKVTEKGKDVELRCDPISGHTALYWYRQSLGQGLEFLIYFQGNSAPDKSGLPSDRFSAERTGGSVSTLTIQRTQQEDSAVYLCASSTDEGTSRIFGPGTRLTVL.

This clonotype appeared a few times. This chain uses TRBV5-1 with TRBJ2-5; 9 nucleotides agree with TRBD2. V shed 4 bases, J shed 4 bases, and the junction held 11 bases outside the gene matches. From germline, CDR1 is SGHRS and CDR2 YFSETQ. This CDR3 comprises 16 residues. CDR3: CASSPSSGGPGETQYF. The CDR3 coding sequence is TGCGCCAGCAGCCCGAGTAGCGGGGGCCCCGGAGAGACCCAGTACTTC.

This clonotype was counted between two and nine times. V is TRBV20-1 and J is TRBJ2-3, with no clear D. Trimming took 0 bases from V and 2 from J, leaving 6 bases between them. CDR1 and CDR2 from the germline V gene are DFQATT and SNEGSKA (reference sequence). This CDR3 contains 13 residues. CDR3 loop: CSARDPITDTQYF. In DNA, the CDR3 is TGCAGTGCTAGAGATCCTATCACAGATACGCAGTATTTT.

V gene TRBV24-1 combines with J gene TRBJ2-5, with unresolved D. The germline gives CDR1 KGHDR, CDR2 SFDVKD. The CDR3 loop spans 14 amino acids. The V end lost 9 bases, the J end lost 2 bases, and 15 bases lay between the germline ends. The CDR3 DNA reads TGTGCCACCTCACATCCGAACACTCAAGAGACCCAGTACTTC. Encoded protein: CATSHPNTQETQYF.

This clonotype was seen at least ten times. The genes are TRBV4-1 and TRBJ1-1; D unclear. CDR1 MGHRA and CDR2 YSYEKL come from the germline V gene. The V gene lost 2 bases and the J gene lost 1 base, with 14 bases spanning the gap. CDR3 length: 16 amino acids. The CDR3, as DNA: TGCGCCAGCAGCCAACCCAGGAACCCCGAGAACACTGAAGCTTTCTTT. It translates to CASSQPRNPENTEAFF.

The chain recombines TRBV20-1 with TRBJ1-5; 8 bases align to TRBD1. Germline loops: CDR1 DFQATT, CDR2 SNEGSKA (reference sequence). The CDR3 runs 12 residues. V was clipped by 6 bases and J by 6 bases; unmatched bases: 4. CDR3 protein: CSAEQGGQPQHF. The CDR3 DNA reads as TGCAGTGCAGAACAGGGGGGTCAGCCCCAGCATTTT.

The genes are TRBV6-5 and TRBJ1-2, with D maybe TRBD1 (6 bases). The V gene lost 1 base and the J gene lost 8 bases, with 17 bases spanning the gap. The CDR3 is 15 residues long. CDR1 is MNHEY and CDR2 is SVGAGI in the germline V gene. The CDR3 DNA reads TGTGCCAGCAGTTACTTACAGGGATTCCTATACGGCTACACCTTC. Translation: CASSYLQGFLYGYTF.

The chain employs TRBV6-9 and TRBJ2-1, with D hard to call. This CDR3 region has 11 residues. Trimming shortened V by 8 bases and J by 6 bases, and 8 bases separated the two germline ends. Germline-derived CDR1 and CDR2 are MNHGY and SVAAGI. The DNA of the CDR3 is TGTGCCAGCCCAGGAAGCAATGAGCAGTTCTTC. It yields the protein CASPGSNEQFF.

The rearrangement links TRBV5-6 to TRBJ2-7; D is perhaps TRBD1 or TRBD2 (5 bases each). This CDR3 has 14 residues. Germline V CDR1 and CDR2: SGHDT, YYEEEE. The ends were cut back, 5 bases at V and 2 bases at J, with 14 bases in the middle. CDR3: CASSPGDGTYEQYV. CDR3 sequence (DNA): TGTGCCAGCAGTCCCGGGGACGGTACCTACGAGCAGTACGTC.

This clonotype was picked up a small number of times. V and J are TRBV6-1 and TRBJ2-4, with D hard to call. Germline V gene sequence: CDR1 MNHNS, CDR2 SASEGT. Trimming cost V 3 bases and J 1 base, with 4 bases left between them. CDR3 size: 13 residues. The CDR3 sequence: CASSDGAKNIQYF. For the CDR3, the DNA is TGTGCCAGCAGTGATGGGGCCAAAAACATTCAGTACTTC.

This clonotype has ten or more counts. This chain connects TRBV15 to TRBJ1-5; a possible D gene is TRBD1 (5 bases). V lost 0 bases and J lost 4, with 10 bases in between. The germline V gene encodes CDR1 LNHNV and CDR2 YYDKDF (reference sequence). The length of the CDR3 is 15 residues. The CDR3 sequence is CATSRDWAGNQPQHF. As DNA, the CDR3 is TGTGCCACCAGCAGAGATTGGGCAGGGAATCAGCCCCAGCATTTT. The full variable domain, with the rest looked up from reference TRBV15 and TRBJ1-5, is DAMVIQNPRYQVTQFGKPVTLSCSQTLNHNVMYWYQQKSSQAPKLLFHYYDKDFNNEADTPDNFQSRRPNTSFCFLDIRSPGLGDTAMYLCATSRDWAGNQPQHFGDGTRLSIL.

The CDR3 nucleotides are TGTGCCAGCAGCTTAGCGGCCAGCCCGGCTGAAGCTTTCTTT. Residues: CASSLAASPAEAFF. V gene TRBV7-2 combines with J gene TRBJ1-1; D unresolved. The V and J ends lost 0 bases and 6 bases respectively, with 11 bases between them. This CDR3 comprises 14 residues. Germline V gene sequence: CDR1 SGHTA, CDR2 FQGNSA.

This clonotype was detected ten times or more. V and J are TRBV7-2 and TRBJ2-3; D is uncertain. This CDR3 is 13 amino acids long. Trimming took 5 bases from V and 5 from J, leaving 11 bases between them. Germline CDR1 is SGHTA and CDR2 is FQGNSA. The CDR3 spells CASSLGLGDTQYF. The CDR3 DNA follows: TGTGCCAGCAGCCTAGGTTTGGGAGATACGCAGTATTTT.

The chain carries TRBV29-1 and TRBJ1-2; 9 positions match TRBD1. V was pared by 1 base and J by 4 bases, with 10 bases of the junction left unmatched. CDR1 and CDR2 from the germline V gene are SQVTM and ANQGSEA. This CDR3 has 16 residues. Here the CDR3 reads CSVEGGTGGGGYGYTF. The CDR3 coding sequence is TGCAGCGTTGAAGGGGGTACAGGGGGCGGTGGCTATGGCTACACCTTC.

This clonotype was observed a few times. V usage is TRBV5-1 and J usage is TRBJ1-2; D not resolved. CDR1 is SGHRS and CDR2 is YFSETQ in the germline V gene. The CDR3 extends over 15 amino acids. V dropped 0 bases and J dropped 2 bases, with 11 bases sitting between them. The CDR3 reads CASSLAEGPNYGYTF. DNA of the CDR3: TGCGCCAGCAGCTTGGCCGAGGGCCCCAACTATGGCTACACCTTC.